This entry lists 28 T cell receptor beta chains sequenced from one sample in a study of T cells in Graves' hyperthyroidism and ophthalmopathy. TCR beta CDR3 regions were amplified from RNA transcripts. HTBI primers were used for first-round RT-PCR of the TCR CDR3. A single record per CDR3 protein comes from TCRdb applying MiXCR to the multiplex PCR reads. The sample includes around 390,000 distinct CDR3 sequences, 14% of them seen just once. The sample taken for sequencing was blood. These receptors all stem from a woman aged 25 to 45 with Graves' ophthalmopathy.

This clonotype was seen at least ten times. Here the CDR3 reads CASGSGKTEQYF. The CDR3 nucleotides are TGTGCTAGTGGTTCCGGAAAGACGGAGCAGTACTTC. The chain is built from TRBV12-5 and TRBJ2-7; no clear D. From germline, CDR1 is LGHNT and CDR2 FRNRAP. Deletions cut 4 bases from V and 7 bases from J, with 11 bases between. This CDR3 comprises 12 residues.

This chain connects TRBV2 to TRBJ2-5; 9 positions agree with TRBD2. The CDR3 length is 15 residues. The V gene's germline CDR1 is SNHLY and CDR2 FYNNEI. Unmatched junction bases numbered 9, after V lost 5 bases and J lost 5 bases. CDR3 loop: CASSTSGGRGETQYF. The DNA of the CDR3 is TGTGCCAGCAGTACCAGCGGGGGGCGGGGGGAGACCCAGTACTTC.

Many counts were recorded for this clonotype. This chain joins TRBV5-1 and TRBJ2-7; 7 bases are a match to TRBD1. Germline V gene lookup returns CDR1 SGHRS and CDR2 YFSETQ. The CDR3 extends over 14 amino acids. The V segment lost 9 bases and the J segment 3 bases; nucleotides outside the gene matches: 12. CDR3 nucleotides: TGCGCCACCCAAGTTCCGGGACAGAACTACGAGCAGTACTTC. Amino acids: CATQVPGQNYEQYF.

This clonotype was detected ten times or more. This sequence joins TRBV28 and TRBJ1-5; 7 nucleotides match TRBD1. Germline values: CDR1 MDHEN, CDR2 SYDVKM. The CDR3 sequence is 14 residues long. V shed 6 bases and J 3 bases; nucleotides not matched to a gene: 5. CDR3 DNA: TGTGCCAGCAGACAGGGGCTGGTCAATCAGCCCCAGCATTTT. It codes for CASRQGLVNQPQHF. The variable domain in full, with the rest retrieved from reference TRBV28 and TRBJ1-5, is DVKVTQSSRYLVKRTGEKVFLECVQDMDHENMFWYRQDPGLGLRLIYFSYDVKMKEKGDIPEGYSVSREKKERFSLILESASTNQTSMYLCASRQGLVNQPQHFGDGTRLSIL.

The chain joins TRBV15 to TRBJ1-2; D ambiguous. Trimming removed 0 bases at V and 6 bases at J, with 20 bases between. Germline V gene lookup returns CDR1 LNHNV and CDR2 YYDKDF (reference sequence). The CDR3 loop spans 17 amino acids. CDR3: CATSRDLRIQTGHGYTF. CDR3 nucleotide sequence: TGTGCCACCAGCAGAGATCTGAGAATTCAGACGGGCCATGGCTACACCTTC.

This clonotype was observed a handful of times. The chain has TRBV7-9 and TRBJ1-3; TRBD1 might be the D (6 bases). The CDR3 is 15 amino acids. The germline V gene encodes CDR1 SEHNR and CDR2 FQNEAQ (reference sequence). Between the trimmed V and J ends, which lost 5 bases and 6 bases, there was a span of 17 bases. This CDR3 is CASSPIWRGANTIYF. The DNA for the CDR3 is TGTGCCAGCAGCCCTATATGGAGGGGGGCAAACACCATATATTTT.

Concerning this clonotype itself: Its ends do not fully match the called genes, so a read error is possible. The chain recombines TRBV4-1 with TRBJ2-5; a possible D gene is TRBD1 (6 bases). The CDR3 is made up of 16 amino acids. The germline gives CDR1 MGHRA, CDR2 YSYEKL. CDR3 region: CASSQQGSASRETQYF. DNA for the CDR3: TGTGCCAGCAGCCAACAGGGTTCTGCCTCTCGGGAGACCCAGTACTTC.

This clonotype showed up many times. V usage is TRBV5-1 and J usage is TRBJ2-7; 11 nucleotides align to TRBD1. The CDR3 covers 19 residues. Germline trimming cut 3 bases from V and 3 bases from J; bases unmatched to any gene: 17. Germline CDR1 and CDR2: SGHRS and YFSETQ. CDR3 protein: CASSSEPPLDRGRYYEQYF. The CDR3 coding sequence is TGCGCCAGCAGCTCTGAACCCCCTTTGGACAGGGGGCGGTACTACGAGCAGTACTTC.

This clonotype was seen at least ten times. This sequence joins TRBV12-3 or TRBV12-4 and TRBJ2-5, with TRBD1 matching over 7 bases. The CDR3 contains 14 residues. With 5 bases clipped from V and 4 bases from J, the junction kept 7 bases outside the gene matches. The CDR3 reads CASSPTGVGETQYF. The CDR3 bases are TGTGCCAGCAGTCCAACAGGGGTGGGAGAGACCCAGTACTTC.

In this sample, this clonotype turned up many times. The chain carries TRBV28 and TRBJ2-1; TRBD2 aligns across 12 bases. Germline trimming cut 5 bases from V and 0 bases from J; bases unmatched to any gene: 14. The CDR3 consists of 20 residues. Germline V gives CDR1 MDHEN, CDR2 SYDVKM. CDR3 amino acids: CASSPLTSGGPRSSYNEQFF. CDR3 in DNA: TGTGCCAGCAGTCCACTGACTAGCGGGGGCCCTAGGAGCTCCTACAATGAGCAGTTCTTC.

The chain uses TRBV27 and TRBJ2-2; no firm D call. The V gene's germline CDR1 is MNHEY and CDR2 SMNVEV (reference sequence). The CDR3 extends over 14 amino acids. V shed 4 bases and J shed 1 base, with 7 bases lying between them. The CDR3 loop reads CASSSRWNTGELFF. The CDR3 DNA sequence: TGTGCCAGCAGTTCTCGGTGGAACACCGGGGAGCTGTTTTTT.

This clonotype was counted only a few times. The genes are TRBV19 and TRBJ2-7, with D uncertain. The germline V gene has CDR1 LNHDA and CDR2 SQIVND (reference sequence). The CDR3 spans 15 residues. V lost 5 bases to trimming and J lost 0 bases, with 14 bases between them. The CDR3 DNA reads as TGTGCCAGTAGTGTTCTAGACGATAGCTCCTACGAGCAGTACTTC. Translation gives CASSVLDDSSYEQYF.

This clonotype was found many times. The chain couples TRBV28 to TRBJ2-7, with TRBD2 matching over 10 bases. The J call could be wrong; TRBJ2-1 is a better fit for the DNA end. Germline loops: CDR1 MDHEN, CDR2 SYDVKM. The CDR3 length is 13 residues. DNA of the CDR3: TGTGCCAGCGGGAGCGGGGGGGCCTACGAGCAGTTCTTC. Encoded protein: CASGSGGAYEQFF.

In this sample, this clonotype turned up many times. V usage is TRBV4-1 and J usage is TRBJ1-2; no definite D call. With 4 bases removed from V and 8 bases from J, the gap between germline ends came to 23 bases. CDR1 and CDR2 (germline): MGHRA, YSYEKL. The CDR3 is 16 residues long. CDR3 coding DNA: TGCGCCAGCAGCCGAGGTCCTTCTGAAACCGGAGAAGGCTACACCTTC. Protein sequence: CASSRGPSETGEGYTF.

This clonotype was seen repeatedly, ten times or more. The chain carries TRBV20-1 and TRBJ2-7; possibly TRBD1 for D (5 bases). Germline V CDR1 and CDR2: DFQATT, SNEGSKA (reference sequence). The germline V and J ends were trimmed by 3 bases and 0 bases, with 12 bases remaining between them. The CDR3 totals 14 residues. The CDR3 DNA reads as TGCAGTGCTAGGGGTCAGGGAAGCTCCTACGAGCAGTACTTC. It specifies CSARGQGSSYEQYF.

Many counts were recorded for this clonotype. The chain is built from TRBV19 and TRBJ2-2; no firm D call. The length of the CDR3 is 16 residues. CDR1 is LNHDA and CDR2 is SQIVND in the germline V gene (reference sequence). The V and J ends lost 4 bases and 0 bases respectively, with 12 bases between them. The CDR3 region has the DNA TGTGCCAGTAGTACCCGCCCGGATTCGAACACCGGGGAGCTGTTTTTT. It specifies CASSTRPDSNTGELFF. Together with reference TRBV19 and TRBJ2-2, the CDR3 gives the full variable domain: DGGITQSPKYLFRKEGQNVTLSCEQNLNHDAMYWYRQDPGQGLRLIYYSQIVNDFQKGDIAEGYSVSREKKESFPLTVTSAQKNPTAFYLCASSTRPDSNTGELFFGEGSRLTVL.

This clonotype was recorded many times. This CDR3 is CASSRLGTGGFDYGYTF. The CDR3 DNA reads TGTGCCAGCAGTCGATTGGGGACAGGGGGATTTGACTATGGCTACACCTTC. The V and J genes are TRBV12-3 or TRBV12-4 and TRBJ1-2, with 11 nucleotides matching TRBD1. The CDR3 has 17 amino acids. V lost 5 bases and J lost 3; bases outside the gene matches: 11.

The chain couples TRBV10-2 to TRBJ2-7; D is uncertain. CDR3 length: 13 residues. Per germline, CDR1 WSHSY and CDR2 SAAADI. V lost 4 bases and J lost 5, with 12 bases in between. The CDR3 DNA follows: TGCGCCAGCAGTGTACTCCCCTGGGACGAGCAGTACTTC. It is translated as CASSVLPWDEQYF.

The chain has TRBV6-2 or TRBV6-3 and TRBJ2-5, with D hard to call. The germline V gene has CDR1 MNHEY and CDR2 SVGEGT. This CDR3 comprises 14 residues. V lost 3 bases, J lost 4 bases, and 12 bases lay in between. The CDR3 spells CASSYSVVAETQYF. In nucleotides, the CDR3 is TGTGCCAGCAGTTATTCCGTTGTTGCAGAGACCCAGTACTTC.

This clonotype was counted only a few times. V usage is TRBV12-3 or TRBV12-4 and J usage is TRBJ1-2; D unresolved. This CDR3 region has 13 residues. Trimming stripped 2 bases from V and 4 bases from J, with 8 bases between. CDR3 sequence: CASSLRQSYGYTF. CDR3 coding DNA: TGTGCCAGCAGTTTACGGCAGAGCTATGGCTACACCTTC.

This clonotype was seen a few times. J is TRBJ1-3 and V is TRBV9; no firm D call. Germline CDR1 is SGDLS and CDR2 is YYNGEE. CDR3 size: 14 residues. The V end was cut by 3 bases, the J end by 0 bases, with 7 bases between. Written as DNA, the CDR3 is TGTGCCAGCAGCGAGACCTTCTCTGGAAACACCATATATTTT. As protein: CASSETFSGNTIYF.

At least ten counts were recorded for this clonotype. The J gene is TRBJ1-1, the V gene TRBV4-2; weak D call: TRBD1 (6 bases). The CDR3 extends over 12 amino acids. Between the trimmed V and J ends, which lost 0 bases and 8 bases, there was a span of 7 bases. Germline V gives CDR1 LGHNA, CDR2 YNFKEQ. In DNA, the CDR3 is TGTGCCAGCAGCCAAGACGGGGGCGAAGCTTTCTTT. This codes for CASSQDGGEAFF.

This clonotype was found many times. The V call is TRBV3-1, the J call TRBJ2-1; 8 nucleotides line up with TRBD2. CDR1 LGHDT and CDR2 YNNKEL come from the germline V gene (reference sequence). The length of the CDR3 is 17 residues. J gave up 4 bases and V 4 bases, and 12 bases lay outside the gene matches. The CDR3 coding sequence is TGTGCCAGCAGCCCCAGTAACAGCGGGGGTCCATACAATGAGCAGTTCTTC. It codes for CASSPSNSGGPYNEQFF.

This clonotype has a count of ten or more. The chain joins TRBV28 to TRBJ2-3; possible D gene TRBD2, 5 bases. CDR3 length equals 14 residues. V lost 6 bases and J lost 2, with 12 bases in between. From germline, CDR1 is MDHEN and CDR2 SYDVKM. The CDR3 sequence is CASSPAGYTDTQYF. The CDR3 nucleotides are TGTGCCAGCAGCCCCGCGGGCTACACAGATACGCAGTATTTT.

This clonotype was seen at least ten times. J is TRBJ2-3 and V is TRBV20-1; 8 nucleotides align to TRBD2. Germline V gene sequence: CDR1 DFQATT, CDR2 SNEGSKA (reference sequence). V shed 3 bases, J shed 1 base, and the junction held 3 bases outside the gene matches. CDR3 size: 14 residues. The CDR3 spells CSARMGLGTDTQYF. CDR3 nucleotide sequence: TGCAGTGCTAGGATGGGACTAGGCACAGATACGCAGTATTTT.

The V and J genes are TRBV29-1 and TRBJ2-3, with a weak D call TRBD2 (5 bases). The CDR3 is made up of 16 amino acids. V lost 8 bases to trimming and J lost 1 base, with 22 bases between them. CDR1 and CDR2 from the germline V gene are SQVTM and ANQGSEA. CDR3 bases: TGCAGCATTTCGGGATTTTTTCCTGTCGGCACAGATACGCAGTATTTT. Residues: CSISGFFPVGTDTQYF.

This clonotype appeared many times. V is TRBV3-1 and J is TRBJ2-3, with D hard to call. The germline gives CDR1 LGHDT, CDR2 YNNKEL (reference sequence). V was shortened by 4 bases and J by 0 bases, with 8 bases between the two germline ends. The CDR3 totals 14 residues. This chain's CDR3 is CASSPSTSTDTQYF. CDR3 in DNA: TGTGCCAGCAGCCCTTCCACTAGCACAGATACGCAGTATTTT.

Only one count was recorded for this clonotype. A read error may be the cause here, since a much bigger clone is one base away. The genes are TRBV11-2 and TRBJ1-1; TRBD1 is a possible D gene (6 bases). Germline CDR1 is SGHAT and CDR2 is FQNNGV. The CDR3 contains 14 residues. CDR3 DNA: TGTGTCAGCAGCCATCGGGACGGGGGGCGGAAAGCTTTCTTT. This sequence encodes CVSSHRDGGRKAFF.